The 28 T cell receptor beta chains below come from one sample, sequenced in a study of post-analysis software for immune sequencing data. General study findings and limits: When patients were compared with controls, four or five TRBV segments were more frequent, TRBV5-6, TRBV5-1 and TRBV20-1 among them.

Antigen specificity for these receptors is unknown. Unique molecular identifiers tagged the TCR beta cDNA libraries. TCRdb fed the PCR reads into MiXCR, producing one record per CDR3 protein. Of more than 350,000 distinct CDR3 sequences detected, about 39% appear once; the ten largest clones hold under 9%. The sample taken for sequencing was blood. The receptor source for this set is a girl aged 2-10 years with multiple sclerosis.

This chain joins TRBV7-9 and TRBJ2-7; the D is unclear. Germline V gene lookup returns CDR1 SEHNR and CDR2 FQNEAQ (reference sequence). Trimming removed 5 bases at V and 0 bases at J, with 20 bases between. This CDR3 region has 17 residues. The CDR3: CASSPSSTGRLSYEQYF. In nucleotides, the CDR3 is TGTGCCAGCAGCCCCTCATCAACCGGGCGACTCTCCTACGAGCAGTACTTC.

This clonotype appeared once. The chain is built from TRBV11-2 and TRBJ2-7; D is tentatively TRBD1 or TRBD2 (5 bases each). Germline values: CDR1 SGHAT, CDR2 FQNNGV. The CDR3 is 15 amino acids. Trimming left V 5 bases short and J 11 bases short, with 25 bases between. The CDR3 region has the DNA TGTGCCAGCAGCGTAGGGGCCTTGGACGGGGAAGAGGAGTACTTC. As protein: CASSVGALDGEEEYF.

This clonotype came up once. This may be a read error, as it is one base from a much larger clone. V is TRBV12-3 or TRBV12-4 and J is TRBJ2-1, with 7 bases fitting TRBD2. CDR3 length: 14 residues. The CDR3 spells CASSLGGRGNELFF. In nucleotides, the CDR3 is TGTGCCAGCAGTTTGGGCGGGAGAGGGAATGAGCTGTTCTTC.

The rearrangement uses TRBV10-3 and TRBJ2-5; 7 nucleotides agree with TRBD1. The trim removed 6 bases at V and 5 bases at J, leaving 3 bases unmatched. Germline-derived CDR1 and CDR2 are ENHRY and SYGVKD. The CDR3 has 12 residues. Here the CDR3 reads CAIRGGRETQYF. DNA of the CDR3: TGTGCCATCAGAGGGGGCCGGGAGACCCAGTACTTC.

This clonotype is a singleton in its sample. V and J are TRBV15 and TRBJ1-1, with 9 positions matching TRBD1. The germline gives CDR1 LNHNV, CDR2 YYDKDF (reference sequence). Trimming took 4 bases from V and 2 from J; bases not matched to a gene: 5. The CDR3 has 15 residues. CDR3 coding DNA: TGTGCCACCAGCAACCGGGACAGGGTAAACACTGAAGCTTTCTTT. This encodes CATSNRDRVNTEAFF.

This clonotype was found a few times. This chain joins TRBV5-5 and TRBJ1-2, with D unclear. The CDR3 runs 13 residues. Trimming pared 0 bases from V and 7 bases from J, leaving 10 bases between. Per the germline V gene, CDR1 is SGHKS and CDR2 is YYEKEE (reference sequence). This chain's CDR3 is CASSLEWGGGYTF. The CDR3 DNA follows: TGTGCCAGCAGCTTGGAATGGGGAGGTGGCTACACCTTC.

This CDR3 reads CASSFTGGTETQYF. The CDR3 DNA sequence: TGTGCCAGCAGTTTTACGGGGGGCACAGAGACCCAGTACTTC. The V gene is TRBV12-3 or TRBV12-4, the J gene TRBJ2-5, with a tentative D call TRBD2 (7 bases). Between the trimmed V and J ends, which lost 3 bases and 4 bases, there was a span of 12 bases. This CDR3 is built from 14 residues.

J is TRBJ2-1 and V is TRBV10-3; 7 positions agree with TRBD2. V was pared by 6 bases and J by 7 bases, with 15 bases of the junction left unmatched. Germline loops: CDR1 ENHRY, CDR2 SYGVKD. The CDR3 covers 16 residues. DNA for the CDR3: TGTGCCATCAGGAGGTTTGTCGCGGGAGACCCAAATGAGCAGTTCTTC. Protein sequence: CAIRRFVAGDPNEQFF.

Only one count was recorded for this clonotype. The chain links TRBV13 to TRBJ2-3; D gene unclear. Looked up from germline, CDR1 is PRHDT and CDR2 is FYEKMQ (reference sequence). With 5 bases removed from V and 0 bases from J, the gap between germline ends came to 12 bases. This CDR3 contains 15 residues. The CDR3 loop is CASSPRSRSTDTQYF. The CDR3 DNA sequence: TGTGCCAGCAGCCCCAGGAGTAGGAGCACAGATACGCAGTATTTT. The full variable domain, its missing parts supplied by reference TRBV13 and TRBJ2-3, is AAGVIQSPRHLIKEKRETATLKCYPIPRHDTVYWYQQGPGQDPQFLISFYEKMQSDKGSIPDRFSAQQFSDYHSELNMSSLELGDSALYFCASSPRSRSTDTQYFGPGTRLTVL.

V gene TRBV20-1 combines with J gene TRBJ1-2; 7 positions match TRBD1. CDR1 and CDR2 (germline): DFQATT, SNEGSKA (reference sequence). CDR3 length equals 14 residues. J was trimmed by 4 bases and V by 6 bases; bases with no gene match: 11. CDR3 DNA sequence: TGCAGTGCCCCCGGGACAGCATCCTTCTATGGCTACACCTTC. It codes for CSAPGTASFYGYTF.

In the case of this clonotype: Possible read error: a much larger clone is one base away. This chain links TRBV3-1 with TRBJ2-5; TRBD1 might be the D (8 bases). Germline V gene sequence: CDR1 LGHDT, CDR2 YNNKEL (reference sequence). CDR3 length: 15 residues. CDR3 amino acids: CASSPNRGGGETRYF. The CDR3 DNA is TGTGCCAGCAGCCCTAACAGGGGGGGCGGAGAGACCCGGTACTTC.

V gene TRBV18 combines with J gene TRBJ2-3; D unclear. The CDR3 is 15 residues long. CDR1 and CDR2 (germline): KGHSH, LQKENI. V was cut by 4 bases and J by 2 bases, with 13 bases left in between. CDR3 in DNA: TGTGCCAGCTCACTCTCCCAGGCCAACACAGATACGCAGTATTTT. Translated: CASSLSQANTDTQYF.

In nucleotides, the CDR3 is TGTGCCAGCAACCTAAGGGGAGCGTCACACTACGAGCAGTACTTC. It specifies CASNLRGASHYEQYF. The V and J genes are TRBV7-2 and TRBJ2-7; D possibly matches TRBD1 or TRBD2 (5 bases each). Trimming cost V 7 bases and J 3 bases, with 19 bases left between them. This CDR3 comprises 15 residues. Germline V gene sequence: CDR1 SGHTA, CDR2 FQGNSA.

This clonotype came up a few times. CDR3: CASSLAWTKETQYF. The CDR3 DNA is TGTGCCAGCAGCTTAGCGTGGACAAAAGAGACCCAGTACTTC. V usage is TRBV7-9 and J usage is TRBJ2-5; a weak D match, TRBD1 (5 bases). The CDR3 is 14 residues long. CDR1 and CDR2 from the germline V gene are SEHNR and FQNEAQ (reference sequence). Trimming took 0 bases from V and 3 from J, leaving 8 bases between them.

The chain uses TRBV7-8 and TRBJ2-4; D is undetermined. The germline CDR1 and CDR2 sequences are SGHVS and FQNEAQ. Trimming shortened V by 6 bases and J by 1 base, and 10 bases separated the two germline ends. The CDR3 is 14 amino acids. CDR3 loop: CASSRLRAKNIQYF. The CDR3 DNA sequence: TGTGCCAGCAGTCGCCTGCGGGCCAAAAACATTCAGTACTTC.

The CDR3 DNA follows: TGCGCCAGCAGCCAGACAGGGAAAACTGAAGCTTTCTTT. Protein: CASSQTGKTEAFF. The chain carries TRBV5-1 and TRBJ1-1; 7 bases agree with TRBD1. Germline V CDR1 and CDR2: SGHRS, YFSETQ. Germline trimming cut 4 bases from V and 5 bases from J; bases unmatched to any gene: 5. This CDR3 contains 13 residues.

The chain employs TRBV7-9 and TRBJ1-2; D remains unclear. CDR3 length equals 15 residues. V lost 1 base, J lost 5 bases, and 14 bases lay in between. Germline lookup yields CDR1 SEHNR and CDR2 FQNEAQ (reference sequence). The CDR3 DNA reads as TGTGCCAGCAGCTTAGACGCCTCTTACACTTATGGCTACACCTTC. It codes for CASSLDASYTYGYTF. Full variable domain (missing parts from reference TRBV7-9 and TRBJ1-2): DTGVSQNPRHKITKRGQNVTFRCDPISEHNRLYWYRQTLGQGPEFLTYFQNEAQLEKSRLLSDRFSAERPKGSFSTLEIQRTEQGDSAMYLCASSLDASYTYGYTFGSGTRLTVV.

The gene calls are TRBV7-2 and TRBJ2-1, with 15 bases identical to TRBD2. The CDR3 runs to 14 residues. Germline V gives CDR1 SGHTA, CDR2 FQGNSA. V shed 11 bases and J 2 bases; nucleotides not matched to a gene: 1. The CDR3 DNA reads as TGTGCCGGACTAGCGGGAGGGACCTACAATGAGCAGTTCTTC. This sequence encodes CAGLAGGTYNEQFF. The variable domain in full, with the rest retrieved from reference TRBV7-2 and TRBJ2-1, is GAGVSQSPSNKVTEKGKDVELRCDPISGHTALYWYRQSLGQGLEFLIYFQGNSAPDKSGLPSDRFSAERTGGSVSTLTIQRTQQEDSAVYLCAGLAGGTYNEQFFGPGTRLTVL.

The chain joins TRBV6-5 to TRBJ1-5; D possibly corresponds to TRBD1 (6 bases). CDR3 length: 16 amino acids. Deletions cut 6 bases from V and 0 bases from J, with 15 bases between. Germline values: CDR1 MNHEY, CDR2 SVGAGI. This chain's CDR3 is CASRVRGFHSNQPQHF. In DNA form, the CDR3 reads TGTGCCAGCAGAGTCAGGGGCTTCCATAGCAATCAGCCCCAGCATTTT.

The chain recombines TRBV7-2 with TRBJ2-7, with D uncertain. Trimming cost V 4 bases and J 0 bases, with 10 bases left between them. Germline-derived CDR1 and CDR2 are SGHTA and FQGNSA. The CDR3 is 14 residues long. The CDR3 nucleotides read TGTGCCAGCAGCTGGACCGCGAGCTCCTACGAGCAGTACTTC. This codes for CASSWTASSYEQYF.

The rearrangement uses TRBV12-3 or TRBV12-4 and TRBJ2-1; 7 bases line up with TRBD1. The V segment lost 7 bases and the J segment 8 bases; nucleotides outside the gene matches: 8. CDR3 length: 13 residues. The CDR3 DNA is TGTGCCAGCACCCAGACAGGGTCGGATGAGCAGTTCTTC. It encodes CASTQTGSDEQFF.

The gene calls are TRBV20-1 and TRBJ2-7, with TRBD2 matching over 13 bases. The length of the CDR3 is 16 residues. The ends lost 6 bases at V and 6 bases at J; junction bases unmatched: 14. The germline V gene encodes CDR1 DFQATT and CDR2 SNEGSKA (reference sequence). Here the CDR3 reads CSALLAGGGLYLEQYF. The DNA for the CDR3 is TGCAGTGCCCTACTAGCGGGAGGGGGGCTCTATCTCGAGCAGTACTTC.

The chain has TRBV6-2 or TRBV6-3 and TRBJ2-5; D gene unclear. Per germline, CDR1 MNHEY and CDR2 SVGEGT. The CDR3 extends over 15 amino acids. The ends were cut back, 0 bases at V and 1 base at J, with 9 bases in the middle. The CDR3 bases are TGTGCCAGCAGTTACTCGCTTCTCTCCCAAGAGACCCAGTACTTC. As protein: CASSYSLLSQETQYF.

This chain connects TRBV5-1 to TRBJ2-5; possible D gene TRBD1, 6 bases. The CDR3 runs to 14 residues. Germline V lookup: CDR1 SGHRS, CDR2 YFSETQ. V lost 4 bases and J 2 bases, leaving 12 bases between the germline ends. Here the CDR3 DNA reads TGCGCCAGCAGCCTCGGGACAAAACAAGAGACCCAGTACTTC. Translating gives CASSLGTKQETQYF.

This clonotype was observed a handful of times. The CDR3 DNA follows: TGTGCCAGCAGCTTTTTGAGGGCCAATCGAGAGACCCAGTACTTC. Protein: CASSFLRANRETQYF. V gene TRBV5-6 combines with J gene TRBJ2-5; D perhaps matches TRBD2 (5 bases). The CDR3 is 15 amino acids. The ends were cut back, 2 bases at V and 4 bases at J, with 15 bases in the middle. Germline CDR1 is SGHDT and CDR2 is YYEEEE.

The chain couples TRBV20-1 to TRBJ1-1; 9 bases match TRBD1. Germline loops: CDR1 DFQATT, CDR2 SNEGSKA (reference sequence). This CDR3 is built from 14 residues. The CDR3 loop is CAGFTGGSGTEAFF. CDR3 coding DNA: TGCGCGGGGTTTACAGGGGGCTCGGGAACTGAAGCTTTCTTT.

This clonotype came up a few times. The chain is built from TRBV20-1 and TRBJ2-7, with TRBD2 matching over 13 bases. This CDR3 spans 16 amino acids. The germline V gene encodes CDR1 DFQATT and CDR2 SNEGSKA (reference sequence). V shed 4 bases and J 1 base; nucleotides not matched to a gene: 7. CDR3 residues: CSATGLAGRNSYEQYF. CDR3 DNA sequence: TGCAGTGCTACGGGACTAGCGGGACGAAATTCCTACGAGCAGTACTTC.

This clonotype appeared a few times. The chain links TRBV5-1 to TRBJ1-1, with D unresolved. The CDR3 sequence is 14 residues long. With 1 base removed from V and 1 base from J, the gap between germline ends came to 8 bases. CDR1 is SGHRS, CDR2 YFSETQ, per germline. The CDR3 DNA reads TGCGCCAGCAGCTTGTCCAAACCGAACACTGAAGCTTTCTTT. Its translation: CASSLSKPNTEAFF.